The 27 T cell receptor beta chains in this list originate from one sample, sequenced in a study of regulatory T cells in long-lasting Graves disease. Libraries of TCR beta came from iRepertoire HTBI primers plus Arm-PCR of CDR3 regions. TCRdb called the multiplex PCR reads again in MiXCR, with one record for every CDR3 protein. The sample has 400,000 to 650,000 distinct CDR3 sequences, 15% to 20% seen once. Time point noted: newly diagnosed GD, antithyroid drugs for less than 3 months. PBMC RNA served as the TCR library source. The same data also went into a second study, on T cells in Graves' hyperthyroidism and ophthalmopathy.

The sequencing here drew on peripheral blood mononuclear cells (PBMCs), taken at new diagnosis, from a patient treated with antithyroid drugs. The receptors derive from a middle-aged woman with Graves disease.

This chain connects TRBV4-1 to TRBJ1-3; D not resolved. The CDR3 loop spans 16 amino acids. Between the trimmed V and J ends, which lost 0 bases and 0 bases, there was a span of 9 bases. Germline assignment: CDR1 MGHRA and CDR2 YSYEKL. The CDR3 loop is CASSQDRTSSGNTIYF. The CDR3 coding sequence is TGCGCCAGCAGCCAAGATCGAACTAGCTCTGGAAACACCATATATTTT.

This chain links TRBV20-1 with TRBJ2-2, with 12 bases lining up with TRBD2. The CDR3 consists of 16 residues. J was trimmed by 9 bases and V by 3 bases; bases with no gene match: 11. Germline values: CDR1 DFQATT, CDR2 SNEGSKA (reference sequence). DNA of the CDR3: TGCAGTGCTAGGGAGACTAGCGGGGGCCGGGGCCGGGAGCTGTTTTTT. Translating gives CSARETSGGRGRELFF.

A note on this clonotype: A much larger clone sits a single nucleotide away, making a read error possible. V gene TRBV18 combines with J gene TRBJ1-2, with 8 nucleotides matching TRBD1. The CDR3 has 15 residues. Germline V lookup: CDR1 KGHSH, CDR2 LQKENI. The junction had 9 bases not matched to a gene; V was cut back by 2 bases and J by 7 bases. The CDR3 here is CASSPGETGAFGYTF. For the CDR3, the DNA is TGTGCCAGCTCACCAGGGGAGACAGGGGCGTTTGGCTACACCTTC.

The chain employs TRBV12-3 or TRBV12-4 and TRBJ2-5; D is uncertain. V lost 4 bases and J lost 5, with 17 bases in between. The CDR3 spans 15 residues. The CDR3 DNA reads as TGTGCCAGCAGTTCAGGAATTAGTCTCGCGGAGACCCAGTACTTC. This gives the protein CASSSGISLAETQYF.

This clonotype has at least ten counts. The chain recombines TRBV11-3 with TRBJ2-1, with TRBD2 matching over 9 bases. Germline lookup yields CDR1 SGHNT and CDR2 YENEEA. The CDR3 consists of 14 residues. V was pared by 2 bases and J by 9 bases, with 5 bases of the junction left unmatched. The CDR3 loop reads CASSLSGGGGEQFF. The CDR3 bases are TGTGCCAGCAGCTTATCAGGCGGGGGGGGTGAGCAGTTCTTC.

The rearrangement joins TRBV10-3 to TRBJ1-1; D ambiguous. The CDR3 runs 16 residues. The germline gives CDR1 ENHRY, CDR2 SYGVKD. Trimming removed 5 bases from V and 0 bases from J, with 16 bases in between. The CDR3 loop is CAISQTPSTMNTEAFF. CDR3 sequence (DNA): TGTGCCATCAGTCAGACTCCATCGACTATGAACACTGAAGCTTTCTTT.

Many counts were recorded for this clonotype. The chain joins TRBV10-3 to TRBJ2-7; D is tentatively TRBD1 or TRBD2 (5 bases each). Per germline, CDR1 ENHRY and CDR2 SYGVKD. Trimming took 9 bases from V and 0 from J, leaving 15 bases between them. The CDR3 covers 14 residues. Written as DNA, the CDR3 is TGTGCCATTACCCTCGGGGCCAACTCCTACGAGCAGTACTTC. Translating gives CAITLGANSYEQYF.

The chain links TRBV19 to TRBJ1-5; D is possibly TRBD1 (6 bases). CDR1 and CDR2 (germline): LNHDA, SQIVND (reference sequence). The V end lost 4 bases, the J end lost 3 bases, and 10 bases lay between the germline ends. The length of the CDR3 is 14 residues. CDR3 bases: TGTGCCAGTAGTACTCAGGGGATCAATCAGCCCCAGCATTTT. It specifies CASSTQGINQPQHF.

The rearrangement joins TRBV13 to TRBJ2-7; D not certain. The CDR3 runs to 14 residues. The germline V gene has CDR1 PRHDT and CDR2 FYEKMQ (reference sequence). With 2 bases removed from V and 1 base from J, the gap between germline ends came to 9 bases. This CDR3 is CASSLSAASYEQYF. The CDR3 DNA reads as TGTGCCAGCAGCTTAAGCGCAGCATCCTACGAGCAGTACTTC.

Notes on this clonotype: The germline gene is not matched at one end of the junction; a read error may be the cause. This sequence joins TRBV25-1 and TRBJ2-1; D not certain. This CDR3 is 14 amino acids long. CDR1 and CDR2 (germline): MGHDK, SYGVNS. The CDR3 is CASSEPGSRNERFF. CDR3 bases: TGTGCCAGCAGTGAACCGGGCTCCCGGAATGAGCGGTTCTTC.

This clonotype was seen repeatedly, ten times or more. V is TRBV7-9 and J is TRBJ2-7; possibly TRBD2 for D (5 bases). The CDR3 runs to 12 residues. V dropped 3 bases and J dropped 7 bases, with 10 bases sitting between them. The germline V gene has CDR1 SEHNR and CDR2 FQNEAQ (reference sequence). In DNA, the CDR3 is TGTGCCAGCAGCTTCGCCTCGGGGGAGCAGTACTTC. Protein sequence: CASSFASGEQYF.

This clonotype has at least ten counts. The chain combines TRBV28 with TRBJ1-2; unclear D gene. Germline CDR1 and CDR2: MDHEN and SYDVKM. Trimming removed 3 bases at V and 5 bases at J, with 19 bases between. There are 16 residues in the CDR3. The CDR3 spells CASSLLTREQSYGYTF. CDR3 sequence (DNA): TGTGCCAGCAGTTTGTTAACCAGAGAACAATCTTATGGCTACACCTTC.

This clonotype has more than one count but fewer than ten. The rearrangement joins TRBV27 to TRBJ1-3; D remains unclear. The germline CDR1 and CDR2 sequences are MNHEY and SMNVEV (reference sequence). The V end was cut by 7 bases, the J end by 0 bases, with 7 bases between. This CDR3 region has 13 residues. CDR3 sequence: CASTKSSGNTIYF. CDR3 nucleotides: TGTGCCAGCACTAAGAGCTCTGGAAACACCATATATTTT.

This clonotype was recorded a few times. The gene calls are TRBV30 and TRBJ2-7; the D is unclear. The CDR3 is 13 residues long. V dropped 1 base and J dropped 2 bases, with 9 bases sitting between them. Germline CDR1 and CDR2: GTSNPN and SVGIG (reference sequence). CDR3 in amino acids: CAWSDQAPYEQYF. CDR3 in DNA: TGTGCCTGGAGTGACCAGGCCCCCTACGAGCAGTACTTC.

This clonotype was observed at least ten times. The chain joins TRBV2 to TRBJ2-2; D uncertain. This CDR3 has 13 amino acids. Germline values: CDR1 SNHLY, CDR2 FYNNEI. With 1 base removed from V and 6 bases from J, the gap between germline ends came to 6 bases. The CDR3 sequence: CASSEGVAGELFF. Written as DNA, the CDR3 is TGTGCCAGCAGTGAAGGCGTTGCCGGGGAGCTGTTTTTT.

CDR3 in amino acids: CSARGESSYNSPLHF. The DNA for the CDR3 is TGCAGTGCTAGGGGAGAAAGCTCCTATAATTCACCCCTCCACTTT. The V and J genes are TRBV20-1 and TRBJ1-6; D is unclear. The V end was cut by 3 bases, the J end by 0 bases, with 9 bases between. This CDR3 is built from 15 residues. CDR1 DFQATT and CDR2 SNEGSKA come from the germline V gene (reference sequence).

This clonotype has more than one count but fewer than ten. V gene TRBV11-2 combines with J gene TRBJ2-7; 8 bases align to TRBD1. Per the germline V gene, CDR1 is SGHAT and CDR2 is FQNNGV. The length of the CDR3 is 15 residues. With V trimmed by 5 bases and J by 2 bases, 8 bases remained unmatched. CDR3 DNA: TGTGCCAGCAGCCGCACGGCAGGGGGCCCCTACGAGCAGTACTTC. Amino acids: CASSRTAGGPYEQYF.

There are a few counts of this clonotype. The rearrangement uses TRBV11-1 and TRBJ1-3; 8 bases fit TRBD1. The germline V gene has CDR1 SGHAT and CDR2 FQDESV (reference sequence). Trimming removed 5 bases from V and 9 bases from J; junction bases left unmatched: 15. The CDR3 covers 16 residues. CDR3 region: CASSQDLTGVRSTIYF. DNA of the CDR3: TGTGCCAGCAGCCAAGACCTGACAGGGGTCCGGAGCACCATATATTTT.

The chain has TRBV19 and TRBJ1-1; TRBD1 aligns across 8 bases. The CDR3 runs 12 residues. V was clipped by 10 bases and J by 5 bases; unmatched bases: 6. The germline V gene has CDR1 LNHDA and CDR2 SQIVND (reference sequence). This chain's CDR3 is CATGQGWTEAFF. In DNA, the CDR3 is TGTGCCACCGGACAGGGTTGGACTGAAGCTTTCTTT.

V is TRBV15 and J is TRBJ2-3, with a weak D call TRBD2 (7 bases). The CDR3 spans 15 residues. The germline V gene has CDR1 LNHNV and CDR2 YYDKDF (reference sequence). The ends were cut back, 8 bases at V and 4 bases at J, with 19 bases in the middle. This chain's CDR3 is CATGGALPGPDTQYF. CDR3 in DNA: TGTGCCACCGGGGGGGCCCTCCCAGGGCCAGATACGCAGTATTTT.

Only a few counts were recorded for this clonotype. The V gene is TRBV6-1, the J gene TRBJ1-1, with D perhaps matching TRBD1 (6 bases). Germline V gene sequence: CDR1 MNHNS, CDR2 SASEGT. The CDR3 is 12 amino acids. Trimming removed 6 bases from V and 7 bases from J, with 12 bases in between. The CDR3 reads CASRFTGLEAFF. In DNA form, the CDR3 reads TGTGCCAGCAGATTCACAGGGCTTGAAGCTTTCTTT.

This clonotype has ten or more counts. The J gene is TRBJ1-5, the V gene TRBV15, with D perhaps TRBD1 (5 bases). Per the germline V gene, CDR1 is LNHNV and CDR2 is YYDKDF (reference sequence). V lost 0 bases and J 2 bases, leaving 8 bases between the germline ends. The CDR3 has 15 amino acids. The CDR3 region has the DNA TGTGCCACCAGCAGAGATGGAGGGGGCAATCAGCCCCAGCATTTT. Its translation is CATSRDGGGNQPQHF.

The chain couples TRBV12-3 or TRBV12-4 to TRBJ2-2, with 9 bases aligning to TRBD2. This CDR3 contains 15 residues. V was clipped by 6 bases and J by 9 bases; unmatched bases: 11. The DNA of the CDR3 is TGTGCCAGCAGCCTCGGCGGGGGGGCATTTAGGGAGCTGTTTTTT. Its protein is CASSLGGGAFRELFF.

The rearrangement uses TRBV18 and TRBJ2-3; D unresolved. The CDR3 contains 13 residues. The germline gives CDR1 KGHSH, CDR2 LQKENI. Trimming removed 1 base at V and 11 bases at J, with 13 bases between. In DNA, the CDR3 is TGTGCCAGCTCACCACTCCCTGAGAGAGTGCAGTATTTT. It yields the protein CASSPLPERVQYF.

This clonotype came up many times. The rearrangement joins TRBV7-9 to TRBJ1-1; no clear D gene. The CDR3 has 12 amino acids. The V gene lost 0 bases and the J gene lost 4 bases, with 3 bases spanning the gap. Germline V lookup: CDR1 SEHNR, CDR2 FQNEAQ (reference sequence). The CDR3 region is CASSLAPTEAFF. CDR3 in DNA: TGTGCCAGCAGCTTAGCGCCCACTGAAGCTTTCTTT.

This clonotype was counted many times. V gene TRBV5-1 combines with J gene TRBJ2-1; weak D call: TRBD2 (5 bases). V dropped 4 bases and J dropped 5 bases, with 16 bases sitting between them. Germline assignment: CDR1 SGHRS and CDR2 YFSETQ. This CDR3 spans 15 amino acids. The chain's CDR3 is CASSQTLGGNNEQFF. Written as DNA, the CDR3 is TGCGCCAGCAGCCAAACACTAGGTGGGAACAATGAGCAGTTCTTC.

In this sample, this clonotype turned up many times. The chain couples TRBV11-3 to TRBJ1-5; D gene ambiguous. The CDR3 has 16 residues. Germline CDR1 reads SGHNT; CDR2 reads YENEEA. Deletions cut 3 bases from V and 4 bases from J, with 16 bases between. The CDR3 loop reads CASSFRTPLINQPQHF. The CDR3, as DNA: TGTGCCAGCAGCTTCAGAACACCCTTAATAAATCAGCCCCAGCATTTT.